This record concerns one TCR beta chain sequence. This entry belongs to a study of blood T cell repertoires in COVID-19. For the study at large: Sites across the United States, Italy and Spain contributed samples from acute and convalescent COVID-19. PBMCs, B-cell-depleted T cells, or T cells were the source of the cDNA or gDNA that made up the material.

The length of the CDR3 is 15 residues. V was clipped by 2 bases and J by 5 bases; unmatched bases: 7. CDR1 is MNHEY and CDR2 is SMNVEV in the germline V gene (reference sequence). As processed by the authors: Nucleated cell counts were estimated from reference gene primer amplification. The method was immunoSEQ multiplex PCR; TCRdb's version includes in-frame clones alone and lacks a portion of them. Clone size and V and J calls were adopted from that table, with D and trimming inferred from the DNA. The sample includes more than 45,000 clones, approximately 87% of them seen just once. This clonotype originated in a human donor in a cohort sampled during active COVID-19. The source material was peripheral blood. The chain uses TRBV27 and TRBJ1-1; the match to TRBD1 covers 8 bases. CDR3 protein: CASSLRWTGRTEAFF. In nucleotides, the CDR3 is TGTGCCAGCAGTTTAAGGTGGACAGGGAGGACTGAAGCTTTCTTT.